This TCR beta chain came from a study of cytomegalovirus exposure and HLA in healthy donors. J was trimmed by 2 bases and V by 5 bases; bases with no gene match: 8. The CDR3 consists of 15 residues. Germline V gene data show CDR1 as SGHDT and CDR2 as YYEEEE. Primers for the PCR totalled 60 Vbeta and 13 Jbeta. Libraries were prepared by immunoSEQ multiplex PCR; TCRdb keeps only in-frame clonotypes and omits some of them. Among tens of thousands of clones, around 85% were seen once, and the ten largest hold about 2.9%. Study outcomes and limitations: Earlier analysis looked at TCR beta V segments, and most were productive about 87% or about 30% of the time. Later analysis identified 15,000 to 20,000 TCR beta sequences associated with HLA alleles, using a false discovery rate threshold of 0.05.

About this clone: Its target is not known.

This TCR came from a man aged 25 to 40 in good health and CMV-seronegative. The sequenced sample consisted of PBMCs. This chain links TRBV5-6 with TRBJ1-1; 8 bases are a match to TRBD1. The CDR3 nucleotides read TGTGCCAGCAGTGGACAGGGCCTCGCCAACACTGAAGCTTTCTTT. Translation: CASSGQGLANTEAFF.